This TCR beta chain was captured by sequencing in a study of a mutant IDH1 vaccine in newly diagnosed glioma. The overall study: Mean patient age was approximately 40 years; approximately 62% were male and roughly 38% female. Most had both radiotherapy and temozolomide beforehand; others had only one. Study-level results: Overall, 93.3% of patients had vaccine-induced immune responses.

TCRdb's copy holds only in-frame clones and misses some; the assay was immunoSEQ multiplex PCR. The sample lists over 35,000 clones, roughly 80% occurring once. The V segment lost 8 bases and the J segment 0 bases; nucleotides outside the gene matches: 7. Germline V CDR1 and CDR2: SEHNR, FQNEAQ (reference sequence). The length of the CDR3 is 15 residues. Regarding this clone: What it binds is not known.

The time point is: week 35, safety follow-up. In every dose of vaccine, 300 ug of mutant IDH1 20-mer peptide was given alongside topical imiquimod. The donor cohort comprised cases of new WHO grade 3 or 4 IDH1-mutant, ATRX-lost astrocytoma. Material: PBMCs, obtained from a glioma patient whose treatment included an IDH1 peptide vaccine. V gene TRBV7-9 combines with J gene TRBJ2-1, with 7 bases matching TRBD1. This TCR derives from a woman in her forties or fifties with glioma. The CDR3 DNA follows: TGTGCCAGCGCCCCGGGACAGAGCTCCTACAATGAGCAGTTCTTC. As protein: CASAPGQSSYNEQFF.